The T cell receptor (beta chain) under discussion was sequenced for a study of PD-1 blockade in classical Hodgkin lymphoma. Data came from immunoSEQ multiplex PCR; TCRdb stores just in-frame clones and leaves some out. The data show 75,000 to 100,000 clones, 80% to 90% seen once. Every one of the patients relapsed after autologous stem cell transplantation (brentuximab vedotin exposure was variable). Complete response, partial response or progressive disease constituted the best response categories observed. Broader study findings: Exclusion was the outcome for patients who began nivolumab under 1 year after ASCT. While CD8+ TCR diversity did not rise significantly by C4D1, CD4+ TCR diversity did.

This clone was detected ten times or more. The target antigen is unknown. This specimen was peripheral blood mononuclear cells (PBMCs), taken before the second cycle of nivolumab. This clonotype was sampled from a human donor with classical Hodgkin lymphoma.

The CDR3 DNA is TGTGCCATCAGTGAGACAGAAAAGCAGTACTTC. It specifies CAISETEKQYF. The rearrangement joins TRBV10-3 to TRBJ2-7; D is unresolved. V was shortened by 2 bases and J by 8 bases, with 7 bases between the two germline ends. Per the germline V gene, CDR1 is ENHRY and CDR2 is SYGVKD. This CDR3 has 11 residues.